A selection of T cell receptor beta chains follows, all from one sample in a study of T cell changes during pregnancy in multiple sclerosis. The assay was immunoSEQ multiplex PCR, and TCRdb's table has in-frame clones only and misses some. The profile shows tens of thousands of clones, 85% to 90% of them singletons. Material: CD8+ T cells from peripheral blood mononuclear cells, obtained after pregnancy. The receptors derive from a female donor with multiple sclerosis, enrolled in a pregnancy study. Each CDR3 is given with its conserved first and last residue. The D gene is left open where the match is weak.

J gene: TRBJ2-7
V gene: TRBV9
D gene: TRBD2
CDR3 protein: CASSASGGPLREQYF

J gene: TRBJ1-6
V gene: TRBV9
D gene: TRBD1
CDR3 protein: CASSSTGSYNSPLHF

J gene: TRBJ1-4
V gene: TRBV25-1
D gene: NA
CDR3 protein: CASSERPWEKLFF

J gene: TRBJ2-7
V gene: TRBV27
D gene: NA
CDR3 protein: CASSLSTFNSYEQYF

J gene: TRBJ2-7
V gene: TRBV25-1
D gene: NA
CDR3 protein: CASNSGPYEQYF

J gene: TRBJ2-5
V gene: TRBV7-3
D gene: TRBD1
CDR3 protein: CASSLSGGTGETQYF

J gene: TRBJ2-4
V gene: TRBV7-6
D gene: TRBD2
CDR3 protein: CASSFLSGDLAKNIQYF

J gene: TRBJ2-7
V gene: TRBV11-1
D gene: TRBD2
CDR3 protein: CASSSGLAGFTSLYEQYF

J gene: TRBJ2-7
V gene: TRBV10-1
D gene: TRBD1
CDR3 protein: CASRPGTGAYEQYF

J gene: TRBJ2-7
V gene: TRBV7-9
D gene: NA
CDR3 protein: CASSSTDSPPYEQYF

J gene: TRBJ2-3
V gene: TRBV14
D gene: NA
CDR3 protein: CASSQGLTRDSDTQYF

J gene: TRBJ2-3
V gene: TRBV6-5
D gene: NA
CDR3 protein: CASSYMPLADTQYF

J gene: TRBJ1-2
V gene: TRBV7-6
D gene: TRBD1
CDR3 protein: CASSLDRGYGYTF

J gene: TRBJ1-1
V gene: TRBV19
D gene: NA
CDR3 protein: CASAGGQGSTEAFF

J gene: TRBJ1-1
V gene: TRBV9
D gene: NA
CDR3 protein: CASSGAGNTEAFF

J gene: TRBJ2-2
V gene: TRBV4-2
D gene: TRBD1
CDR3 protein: CASSQEGQGVIGELFF

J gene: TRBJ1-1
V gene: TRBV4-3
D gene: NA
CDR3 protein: CASSQDEGVNTEAFF

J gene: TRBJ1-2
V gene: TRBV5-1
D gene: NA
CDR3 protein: CASSLGGGAGYTF

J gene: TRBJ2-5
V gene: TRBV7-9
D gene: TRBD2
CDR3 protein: CASSASSGGVPVHF

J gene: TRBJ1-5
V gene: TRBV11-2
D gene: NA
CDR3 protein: CASSLDAGPQPQHF

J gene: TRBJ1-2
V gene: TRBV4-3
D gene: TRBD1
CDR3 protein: CASSQYGTGPQTF

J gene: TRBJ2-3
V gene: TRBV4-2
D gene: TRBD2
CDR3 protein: CASSQEPLRGGSDTQYF

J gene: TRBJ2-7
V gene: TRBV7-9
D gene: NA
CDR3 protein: CASGGGSYEQYF

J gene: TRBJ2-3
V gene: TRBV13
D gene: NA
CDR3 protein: CASSLGEGGTDTQYF

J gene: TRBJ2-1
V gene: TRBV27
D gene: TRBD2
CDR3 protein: CASSLVAGLDFYNEQFF

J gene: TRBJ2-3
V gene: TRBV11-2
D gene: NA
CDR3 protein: CASSSQGWGVTDTQYF

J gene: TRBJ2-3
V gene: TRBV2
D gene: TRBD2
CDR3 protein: CASSEGGGDTDTQYF

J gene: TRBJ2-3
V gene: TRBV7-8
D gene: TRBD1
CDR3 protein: CASSSPGTGARSTDTQYF

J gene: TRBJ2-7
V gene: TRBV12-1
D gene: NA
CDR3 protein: CASSSLGQGAAYEQYF

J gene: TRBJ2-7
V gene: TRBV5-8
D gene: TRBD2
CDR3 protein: CASSLGLAGGYEQYF

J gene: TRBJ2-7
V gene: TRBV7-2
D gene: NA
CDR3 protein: CASSFGLKAYEQYF

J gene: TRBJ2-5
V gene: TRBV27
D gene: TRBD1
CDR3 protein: CASSHTGEETQYF